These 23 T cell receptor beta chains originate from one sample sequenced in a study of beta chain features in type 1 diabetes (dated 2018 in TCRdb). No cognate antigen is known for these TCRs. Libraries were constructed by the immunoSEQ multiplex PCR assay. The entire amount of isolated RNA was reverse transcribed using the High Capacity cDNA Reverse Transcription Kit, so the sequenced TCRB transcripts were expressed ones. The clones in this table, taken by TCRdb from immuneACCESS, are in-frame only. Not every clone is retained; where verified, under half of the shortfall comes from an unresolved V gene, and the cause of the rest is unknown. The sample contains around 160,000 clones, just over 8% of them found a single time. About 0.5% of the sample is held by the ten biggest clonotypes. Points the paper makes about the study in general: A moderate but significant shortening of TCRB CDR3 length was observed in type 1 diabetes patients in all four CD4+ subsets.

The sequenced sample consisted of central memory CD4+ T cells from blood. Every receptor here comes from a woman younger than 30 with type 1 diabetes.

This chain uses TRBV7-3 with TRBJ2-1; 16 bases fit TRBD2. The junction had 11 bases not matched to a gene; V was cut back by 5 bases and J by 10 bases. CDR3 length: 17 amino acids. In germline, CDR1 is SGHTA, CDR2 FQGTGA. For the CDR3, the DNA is TGTGCCAGCAGCCACCTAGGGACTAGCGGGAGGGCCCGGGAGCAGTTCTTC. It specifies CASSHLGTSGRAREQFF.

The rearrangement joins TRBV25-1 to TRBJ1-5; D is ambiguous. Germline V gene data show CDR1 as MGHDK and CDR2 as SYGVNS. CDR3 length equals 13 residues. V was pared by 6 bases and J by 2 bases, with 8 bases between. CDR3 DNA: TGTGCCAGCAGGGCGGAGGGCAATCAGCCCCAGCATTTT. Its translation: CASRAEGNQPQHF.

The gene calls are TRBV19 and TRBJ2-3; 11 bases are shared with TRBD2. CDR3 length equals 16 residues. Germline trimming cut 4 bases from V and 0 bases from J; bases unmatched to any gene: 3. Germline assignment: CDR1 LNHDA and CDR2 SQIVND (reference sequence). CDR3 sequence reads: CASSTTSGGSTDTQYF. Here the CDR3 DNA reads TGTGCCAGTAGTACTACTAGCGGGGGTAGCACAGATACGCAGTATTTT.

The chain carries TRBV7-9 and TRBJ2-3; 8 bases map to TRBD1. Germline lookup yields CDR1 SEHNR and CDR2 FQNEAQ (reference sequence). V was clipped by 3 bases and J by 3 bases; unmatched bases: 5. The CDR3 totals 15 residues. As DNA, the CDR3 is TGTGCCAGCAGCTTTAGACAGGGGAGGACAGATACGCAGTATTTT. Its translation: CASSFRQGRTDTQYF. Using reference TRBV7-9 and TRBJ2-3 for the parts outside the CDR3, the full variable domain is DTGVSQNPRHKITKRGQNVTFRCDPISEHNRLYWYRQTLGQGPEFLTYFQNEAQLEKSRLLSDRFSAERPKGSFSTLEIQRTEQGDSAMYLCASSFRQGRTDTQYFGPGTRLTVL.

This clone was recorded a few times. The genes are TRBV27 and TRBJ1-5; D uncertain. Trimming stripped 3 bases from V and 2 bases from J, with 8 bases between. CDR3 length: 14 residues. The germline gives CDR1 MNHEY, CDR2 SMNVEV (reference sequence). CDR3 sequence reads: CASSFAGGNQPQHF. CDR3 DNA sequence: TGTGCCAGCAGTTTCGCCGGGGGCAATCAGCCCCAGCATTTT.

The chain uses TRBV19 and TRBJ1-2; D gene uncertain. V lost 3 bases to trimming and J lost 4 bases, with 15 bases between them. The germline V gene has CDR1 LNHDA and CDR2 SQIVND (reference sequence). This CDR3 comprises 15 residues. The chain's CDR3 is CASSIGPGGSYGYTF. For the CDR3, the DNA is TGTGCCAGTAGTATTGGTCCGGGTGGGAGCTATGGCTACACCTTC. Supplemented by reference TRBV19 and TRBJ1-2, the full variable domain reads DGGITQSPKYLFRKEGQNVTLSCEQNLNHDAMYWYRQDPGQGLRLIYYSQIVNDFQKGDIAEGYSVSREKKESFPLTVTSAQKNPTAFYLCASSIGPGGSYGYTFGSGTRLTVV.

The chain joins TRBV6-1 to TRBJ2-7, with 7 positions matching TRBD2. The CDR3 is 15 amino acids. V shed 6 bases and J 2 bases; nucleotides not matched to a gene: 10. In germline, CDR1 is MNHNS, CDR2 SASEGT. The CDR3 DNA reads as TGTGCCAGCAGGAGGGCAGCGGGGCTCCCCTACGAGCAGTACTTC. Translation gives CASRRAAGLPYEQYF.

The CDR3 reads CASKPRREGSYEQYF. CDR3 bases: TGCGCCAGTAAGCCCCGGCGGGAGGGCTCCTACGAGCAGTACTTC. This chain links TRBV5-1 with TRBJ2-7; TRBD2 aligns across 9 bases. CDR3 size: 15 residues. The germline CDR1 and CDR2 sequences are SGHRS and YFSETQ. V lost 8 bases and J lost 0; bases outside the gene matches: 9.

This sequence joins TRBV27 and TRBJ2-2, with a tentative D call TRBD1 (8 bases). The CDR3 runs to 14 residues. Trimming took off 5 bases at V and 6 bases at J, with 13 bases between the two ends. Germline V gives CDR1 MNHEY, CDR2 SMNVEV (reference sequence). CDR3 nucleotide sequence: TGTGCCAGCAGTCTACAGGGGGGGGCCGGGGAGCTGTTTTTT. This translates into CASSLQGGAGELFF.

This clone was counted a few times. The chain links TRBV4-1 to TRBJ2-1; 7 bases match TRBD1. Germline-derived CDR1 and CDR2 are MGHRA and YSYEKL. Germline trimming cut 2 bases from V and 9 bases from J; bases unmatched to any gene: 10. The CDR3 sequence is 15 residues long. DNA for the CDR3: TGCGCCAGCAGCCAATATACGGACAGGTCGGGTGAGCAGTTCTTC. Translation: CASSQYTDRSGEQFF.

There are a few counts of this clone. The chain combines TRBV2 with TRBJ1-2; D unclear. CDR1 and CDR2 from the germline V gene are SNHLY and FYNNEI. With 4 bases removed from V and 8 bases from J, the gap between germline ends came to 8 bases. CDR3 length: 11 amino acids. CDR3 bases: TGTGCCAGCAGTGCTCTTCGGGGCTACACCTTC. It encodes CASSALRGYTF. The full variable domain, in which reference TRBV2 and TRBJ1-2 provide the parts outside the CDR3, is EPEVTQTPSHQVTQMGQEVILRCVPISNHLYFYWYRQILGQKVEFLVSFYNNEISEKSEIFDDQFSVERPDGSNFTLKIRSTKLEDSAMYFCASSALRGYTFGSGTRLTVV.

The CDR3: CASSLFSDNGEQYF. As DNA, the CDR3 is TGCGCCAGCAGCTTGTTCTCCGACAACGGCGAGCAGTACTTC. The chain combines TRBV5-1 with TRBJ2-7, with unresolved D. The CDR3 has 14 amino acids. The V gene's germline CDR1 is SGHRS and CDR2 YFSETQ. Trimming cost V 1 base and J 6 bases, with 14 bases left between them.

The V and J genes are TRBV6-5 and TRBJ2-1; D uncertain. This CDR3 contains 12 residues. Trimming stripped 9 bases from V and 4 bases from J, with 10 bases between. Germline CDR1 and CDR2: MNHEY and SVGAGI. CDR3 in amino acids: CASGGRYNEQFF. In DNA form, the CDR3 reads TGTGCCAGTGGCGGCAGATACAATGAGCAGTTCTTC.

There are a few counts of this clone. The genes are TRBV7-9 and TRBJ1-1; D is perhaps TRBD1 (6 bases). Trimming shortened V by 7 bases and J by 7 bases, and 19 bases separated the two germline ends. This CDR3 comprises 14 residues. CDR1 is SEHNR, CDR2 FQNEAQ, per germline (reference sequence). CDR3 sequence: CASTTGTRALEAFF. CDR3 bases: TGTGCCAGCACCACCGGGACAAGGGCCCTTGAAGCTTTCTTT.

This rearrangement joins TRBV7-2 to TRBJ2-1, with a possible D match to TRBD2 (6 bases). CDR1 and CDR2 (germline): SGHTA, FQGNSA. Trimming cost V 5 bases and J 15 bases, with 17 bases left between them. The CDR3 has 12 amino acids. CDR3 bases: TGTGCCAGCAGCCTGGGCGGCGGGGACTGGTTCTTC. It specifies CASSLGGGDWFF.

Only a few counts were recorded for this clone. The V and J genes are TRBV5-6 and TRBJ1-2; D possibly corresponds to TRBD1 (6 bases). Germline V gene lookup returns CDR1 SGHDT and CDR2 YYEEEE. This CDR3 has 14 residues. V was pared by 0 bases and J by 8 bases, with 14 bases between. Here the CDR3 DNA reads TGTGCCAGCAGCTTGGTCGCAGGGGACGGGGGCTACACCTTC. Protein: CASSLVAGDGGYTF.

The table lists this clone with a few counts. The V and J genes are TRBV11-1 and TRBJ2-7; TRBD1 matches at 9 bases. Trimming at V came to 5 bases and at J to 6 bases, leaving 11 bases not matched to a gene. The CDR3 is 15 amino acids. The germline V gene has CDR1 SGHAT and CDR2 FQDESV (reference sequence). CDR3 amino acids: CASSGTGTGFGEQYF. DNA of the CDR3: TGTGCCAGCAGCGGCACCGGGACAGGGTTTGGCGAGCAGTACTTC.

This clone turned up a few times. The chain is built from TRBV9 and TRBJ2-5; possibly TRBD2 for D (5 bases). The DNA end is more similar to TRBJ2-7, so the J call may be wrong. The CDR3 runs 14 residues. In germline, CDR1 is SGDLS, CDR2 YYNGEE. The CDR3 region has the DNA TGTGCCAGCAGCGCGAGAGAGGGTTCAAGCGAGCAGTACTTC. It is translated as CASSAREGSSEQYF.

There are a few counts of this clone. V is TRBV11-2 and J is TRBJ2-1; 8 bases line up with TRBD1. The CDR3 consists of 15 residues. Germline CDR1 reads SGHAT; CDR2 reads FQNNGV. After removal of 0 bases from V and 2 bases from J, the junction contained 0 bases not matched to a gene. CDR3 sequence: CASSLEQGAYNEQFF. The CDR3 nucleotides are TGTGCCAGCAGCTTAGAACAGGGGGCCTACAATGAGCAGTTCTTC.

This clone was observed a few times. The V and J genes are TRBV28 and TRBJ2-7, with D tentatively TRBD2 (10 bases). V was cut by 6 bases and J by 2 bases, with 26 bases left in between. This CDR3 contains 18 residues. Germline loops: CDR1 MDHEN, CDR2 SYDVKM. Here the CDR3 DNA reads TGTGCCAGCAGAGGGACAGGGTTCGGTAGCGGGAGGACCTACGAGCAGTACTTC. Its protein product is CASRGTGFGSGRTYEQYF. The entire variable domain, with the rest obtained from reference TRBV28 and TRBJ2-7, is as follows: DVKVTQSSRYLVKRTGEKVFLECVQDMDHENMFWYRQDPGLGLRLIYFSYDVKMKEKGDIPEGYSVSREKKERFSLILESASTNQTSMYLCASRGTGFGSGRTYEQYFGPGTRLTVT.

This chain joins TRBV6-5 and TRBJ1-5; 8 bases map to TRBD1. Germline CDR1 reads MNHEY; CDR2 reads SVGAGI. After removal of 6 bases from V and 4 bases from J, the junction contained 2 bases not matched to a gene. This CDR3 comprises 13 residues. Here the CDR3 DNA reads TGTGCCAGCAGATGGGACAGGAATCAGCCCCAGCATTTT. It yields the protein CASRWDRNQPQHF.

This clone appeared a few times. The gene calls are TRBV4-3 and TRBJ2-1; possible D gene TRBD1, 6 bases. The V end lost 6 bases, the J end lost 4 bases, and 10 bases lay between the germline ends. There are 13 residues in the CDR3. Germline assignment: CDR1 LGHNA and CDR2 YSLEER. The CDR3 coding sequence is TGCGCCAGCAGTAACACAGGGTACAATGAGCAGTTCTTC. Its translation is CASSNTGYNEQFF.

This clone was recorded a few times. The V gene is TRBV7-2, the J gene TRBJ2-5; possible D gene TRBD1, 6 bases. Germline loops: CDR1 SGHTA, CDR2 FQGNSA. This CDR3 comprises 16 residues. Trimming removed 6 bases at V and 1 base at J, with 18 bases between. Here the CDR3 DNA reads TGTGCCAGCAGTCGACAGGTTCGAGGGGGCCAAGAGACCCAGTACTTC. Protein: CASSRQVRGGQETQYF.